The present T cell receptor beta chain was sequenced within a study of blood T cell repertoires in COVID-19. Study context: The study drew acute and convalescent COVID-19 samples from the United States, Italy and Spain. From T cells, B-cell-depleted T cells, or PBMCs came the material, which was cDNA or gDNA.

TCRdb's copy holds only in-frame clones and misses some; the assay was immunoSEQ multiplex PCR. The sample has roughly 180,000 clones; about four fifths are singletons. During active infection, Seattle patients enrolled and were then monitored through disease. This clone was picked up a small number of times. Sequenced sample: peripheral blood. The clonotype originates from a woman between 40 and 50 years old with COVID-19, enrolled during active disease.

The CDR3 is CASSRTGGNSPLHF. Here the CDR3 DNA reads TGCGCCAGCAGCCGGACAGGGGGTAATTCACCCCTCCACTTT. The chain recombines TRBV4-1 with TRBJ1-6; 10 bases are shared with TRBD1. Trimming removed 4 bases from V and 6 bases from J; junction bases left unmatched: 0. CDR1 and CDR2 from the germline V gene are MGHRA and YSYEKL. The CDR3 is 14 amino acids.